This TCR beta chain was obtained from a study of blood T cell repertoires in COVID-19 (dated by TCRdb to the early 2020s). Regarding the complete study: Samples from collaborators originated in the United States, Italy and Spain and spanned both the acute and convalescent phases of COVID-19. The material from the prospective study consisted of cDNA or gDNA derived from T cells, B-cell-depleted T cells, or PBMCs. The dataset comprised deeply sampled blood TCRbeta repertoires from subjects exposed to, actively infected with, or recovered from COVID-19. The repertoires were made available in a free public database intended to serve as a resource for research on the immune response to SARS-CoV-2. The samples were drawn from two sources: the first 160 participants of the ongoing ImmuneRACE study, and 1,000 to 1,500 subjects contributed by 6 global collaborators. Sample metadata almost always included a de-identified subject ID, COVID-19 status, age in years and sex. Where available, HLA class I and class II types were obtained from metadata supplied by the sample provider rather than from assay-based typing.

Broad study findings and their caveats: Clinical and demographic metadata were provided uncurated, with the amount varying by source and participant.

For this clone: What antigen it recognizes has not been identified. No much larger clonotype is one base removed from it; base qualities were not supplied.

TCRbeta CDR3 regions were amplified from genomic DNA by means of the immunoSEQ Assay, a bias-controlled multiplex PCR. The authors' pipeline ran thus. Within the assay, amplification of reference gene primers was used to estimate how many nucleated cells each sample contained. Sequence reads were collapsed and filtered to measure the absolute abundance of every unique TCRbeta CDR3 rearrangement. For each sample, productive Simpson clonality was calculated by taking the square root of Simpson's diversity index across productive rearrangements. TCRdb obtained this table from immuneACCESS and retained in-frame rearrangements with V and J assigned. These tables miss some clones; where compared with another copy, unresolved V genes account for less than half of the shortfall, and the remainder is unexplained. The V and J calls and clone size are taken from that table; D and trimming were inferred from the DNA. For this sample there are 200,000 to 300,000 clones; under 90% appear just once. The ten largest clones take up about 1.7% of the sample.

Trimmed from V: 6 bases; trimmed from J: 8 bases; junction bases lacking a gene match: 9. CDR1 and CDR2 (MNHEY, SMNVEV) derive from the germline V gene (reference sequence). The CDR3 spans 13 residues, from the cysteine through the phenylalanine. Of all the DNA, just the CDR3 is kept, 39 bases in frame from base 1. Enrolling through a virtual design, the prospective study's participants ranged in age from roughly 18 to 89 years and lived across around 25 United States geographic areas. To assign participants to cohorts, the prospective study relied on clinical history that participants themselves reported in a screening survey and a study questionnaire. For ImmuneRACE Cohort 3, a participant was defined as recovered based on two consecutive negative NP/OP PCR tests, clearance by a healthcare professional, or resolution of symptoms. In the prospective study, mobile phlebotomists collected whole blood, serum and a nasopharyngeal or oropharyngeal swab from each participant. Additional blood draws and questionnaires over an approximately 2-month period could optionally be provided by prospective study participants. Blood samples from the prospective study were shipped frozen or at room temperature prior to DNA extraction.

Recombination joined TRBV27 with TRBJ1-2, and 7 bases in between align with TRBD1. This clonotype originated in a man aged 35 to 55 who had recovered from COVID-19. Sequenced input: PBMCs or T cells enriched from blood (not recorded which). The CDR3 sequence is CASRPTGERGYTF. The nucleotides are TGTGCCAGCAGACCCACAGGGGAACGGGGCTACACCTTC.